These 2 T cell receptor beta chains were sequenced from one sample in a study of T cell responses to AZD1222 COVID-19 vaccine. TCRdb's copy holds only in-frame clones and misses some; the assay was immunoSEQ multiplex PCR. This table holds around 15,000 clones, around 80% found once. The specimen was peripheral blood, collected 28 days after the second AZD1222 dose. These receptors all stem from an adult who received the AZD1222 COVID-19 vaccine.

This chain joins TRBV23-1 and TRBJ1-5, with D uncertain. TRBV23-1 is reported as an ORF; its role is uncertain. The length of the CDR3 is 14 residues. Between the trimmed V and J ends, which lost 2 bases and 0 bases, there was a span of 5 bases. As DNA, the CDR3 is TGCGCCAGCAGTCAACGTTATAGCAATCAGCCCCAGCATTTT. Translation: CASSQRYSNQPQHF.

By share of the sample, this clone is medium-sized. V is TRBV5-1 and J is TRBJ2-7, with 15 bases fitting TRBD2. Trimming removed 4 bases from V and 1 base from J; junction bases left unmatched: 6. The germline gives CDR1 SGHRS, CDR2 YFSETQ. This CDR3 contains 17 residues. This chain's CDR3 is CASSAGLAGGFSYEQYF. In nucleotides, the CDR3 is TGCGCCAGCAGCGCCGGACTAGCGGGAGGGTTTTCCTACGAGCAGTACTTC.